The 16 T cell receptor beta chains below all came from one sample that was sequenced in a study of T cell changes during pregnancy in multiple sclerosis (dated by TCRdb to between 2018 and 2020). Library method: the immunoSEQ multiplex PCR assay. TCRdb stores this immuneACCESS table with in-frame sequences only. Part of the clones is absent; in the studies checked, under half of the shortfall reflects unresolved V genes, and no reason is known for the rest. The sample table records over 25,000 clones; about nine tenths of these occur just once. Together, the top ten hold about 3.9% of the sample. Sequenced material: CD8+ T cells from peripheral blood mononuclear cells, taken in the second trimester of pregnancy. These receptors all stem from a female donor in good health, enrolled as a control in a pregnancy study.

This sequence joins TRBV9 and TRBJ1-1, with TRBD1 matching 9 bases. CDR1 and CDR2 (germline): SGDLS, YYNGEE. The length of the CDR3 is 14 residues. With 0 bases clipped from V and 5 bases from J, the junction kept 2 bases outside the gene matches. CDR3 nucleotides: TGTGCCAGCAGCGTAGGGACAGGGGTAACTGAAGCTTTCTTT. Its translation is CASSVGTGVTEAFF.

The V and J genes are TRBV7-8 and TRBJ1-1; D possibly corresponds to TRBD1 (6 bases). The V gene lost 3 bases and the J gene lost 7 bases, with 15 bases spanning the gap. The CDR3 has 14 residues. The germline CDR1 and CDR2 sequences are SGHVS and FQNEAQ. CDR3 nucleotide sequence: TGTGCCAGCAGCTTGGGGGGGCCAGCCTTTGAAGCTTTCTTT. This gives the protein CASSLGGPAFEAFF.

V usage is TRBV27 and J usage is TRBJ2-1, with 14 nucleotides matching TRBD2. The CDR3 sequence is 17 residues long. The V gene end was trimmed by 3 bases and the J gene end by 8 bases; junction bases not matched to a gene: 9. The germline CDR1 and CDR2 sequences are MNHEY and SMNVEV (reference sequence). The CDR3 region is CASSLIPGLAGVHEQFF. DNA of the CDR3: TGTGCCAGCAGTTTGATCCCGGGACTAGCGGGGGTCCATGAGCAGTTCTTC.

The count of this clone is one. J is TRBJ2-7 and V is TRBV4-1, with D perhaps matching TRBD2 (5 bases). V was shortened by 1 base and J by 3 bases, with 13 bases between the two germline ends. CDR1 MGHRA and CDR2 YSYEKL come from the germline V gene. CDR3 length: 15 residues. The CDR3 protein is CASSQVGVGDYEQYF. The CDR3, as DNA: TGCGCCAGCAGCCAAGTCGGGGTTGGGGACTACGAGCAGTACTTC.

The rearrangement uses TRBV27 and TRBJ2-7; no firm D call. CDR3 length equals 14 residues. Germline-derived CDR1 and CDR2 are MNHEY and SMNVEV (reference sequence). V shed 3 bases and J shed 3 bases, with 12 bases lying between them. The CDR3 DNA is TGTGCCAGCAGTTTCAAGACACGAGACTACGAGCAGTACTTC. Its protein is CASSFKTRDYEQYF.

This clone came up once. This chain joins TRBV4-3 and TRBJ2-7; 8 bases map to TRBD1. Trimming at V came to 1 base and at J to 7 bases, leaving 6 bases not matched to a gene. Germline loops: CDR1 LGHNA, CDR2 YSLEER. The CDR3 runs to 14 residues. In DNA, the CDR3 is TGCGCCAGCAGCCAAGGGGCAGGGGGCCATGAGCAGTACTTC. Its translation: CASSQGAGGHEQYF.

This clone was seen only once. J is TRBJ1-2 and V is TRBV2; 9 bases are a match to TRBD1. The trim removed 1 base at V and 4 bases at J, leaving 4 bases unmatched. CDR1 is SNHLY, CDR2 FYNNEI, per germline. The CDR3 runs 15 residues. CDR3 nucleotides: TGTGCCAGCAGTGAAGTGTCGGACAGGGGCTATGGCTACACCTTC. The encoded protein is CASSEVSDRGYGYTF.

This sequence joins TRBV4-1 and TRBJ2-1; the D is unclear. The CDR3 contains 15 residues. V lost 1 base and J 2 bases, leaving 9 bases between the germline ends. Germline lookup yields CDR1 MGHRA and CDR2 YSYEKL. Here the CDR3 reads CASSQGGQPYNEQFF. CDR3 DNA: TGCGCCAGCAGCCAAGGTGGGCAACCCTACAATGAGCAGTTCTTC.

The V gene is TRBV2, the J gene TRBJ2-2, with a possible D match to TRBD1 (5 bases). Germline V gene sequence: CDR1 SNHLY, CDR2 FYNNEI. Between the trimmed V and J ends, which lost 1 base and 1 base, there was a span of 13 bases. This CDR3 comprises 17 residues. DNA of the CDR3: TGTGCCAGCAGTGAAGGCCCAGGGAATAGGAACACCGGGGAGCTGTTTTTT. Its protein product is CASSEGPGNRNTGELFF.

This sequence joins TRBV5-5 and TRBJ2-1; 7 nucleotides align to TRBD2. The germline CDR1 and CDR2 sequences are SGHKS and YYEKEE (reference sequence). The CDR3 extends over 16 amino acids. The trim removed 0 bases at V and 8 bases at J, leaving 11 bases unmatched. The chain's CDR3 is CASSLGEGGGMYEQFF. Written as DNA, the CDR3 is TGTGCCAGCAGCTTGGGGGAGGGCGGGGGAATGTATGAGCAGTTCTTC.

This chain uses TRBV21-1 with TRBJ1-5; the D segment call TRBD1 is taken from the table without a DNA check. TRBV21-1 represents a pseudogene. This CDR3 region has 17 residues. The CDR3 DNA reads as TGTGCCAACACCTGTTTGGGACAGACGTATAGCAATCAGCCCCAGCATTTT. The encoded protein is CANTCLGQTYSNQPQHF.

This chain connects TRBV27 to TRBJ2-7, with D perhaps matching TRBD1 (6 bases). CDR3 size: 12 residues. Germline CDR1 and CDR2: MNHEY and SMNVEV (reference sequence). V lost 6 bases to trimming and J lost 4 bases, with 10 bases between them. The CDR3 sequence is CASSLDSYEQYF. In DNA form, the CDR3 reads TGTGCCAGCAGCCTGGACAGTTACGAGCAGTACTTC.

The V and J genes are TRBV25-1 and TRBJ1-2; 10 bases match TRBD1. Per germline, CDR1 MGHDK and CDR2 SYGVNS. The CDR3 length is 16 residues. V lost 4 bases, J lost 3 bases, and 8 bases stayed unmatched. In DNA, the CDR3 is TGTGCCAGCAGTGGATATGGGGACAGGGGCGACTATGGCTACACCTTC. Amino acid sequence: CASSGYGDRGDYGYTF.

The chain joins TRBV6-1 to TRBJ2-2; 7 nucleotides align to TRBD1. The CDR3 runs to 18 residues. Germline V gives CDR1 MNHNS, CDR2 SASEGT. V shed 4 bases, J shed 0 bases, and the junction held 11 bases outside the gene matches. The CDR3 sequence: CASSGWGQLGSNTGELFF. The CDR3 DNA follows: TGTGCCAGCAGTGGTTGGGGACAGTTAGGCTCGAACACCGGGGAGCTGTTTTTT.

This chain connects TRBV9 to TRBJ1-1; TRBD1 matches 7 bases. The CDR3 loop spans 15 amino acids. V shed 3 bases, J shed 3 bases, and the junction held 8 bases outside the gene matches. Germline V gene sequence: CDR1 SGDLS, CDR2 YYNGEE. CDR3 sequence reads: CASSGLGQTYTEAFF. CDR3 coding DNA: TGTGCCAGCAGCGGACTGGGACAGACTTACACTGAAGCTTTCTTT. The full variable domain, with the rest looked up from reference TRBV9 and TRBJ1-1, is DSGVTQTPKHLITATGQRVTLRCSPRSGDLSVYWYQQSLDQGLQFLIQYYNGEERAKGNILERFSAQQFPDLHSELNLSSLELGDSALYFCASSGLGQTYTEAFFGQGTRLTVV.

The V and J genes are TRBV5-1 and TRBJ2-1; TRBD1 aligns across 8 bases. Germline V gives CDR1 SGHRS, CDR2 YFSETQ. Trimming cost V 6 bases and J 5 bases; bases outside gene matches: 7. The CDR3 length is 14 residues. The CDR3 is CASTRQGSNNEQFF. The CDR3 DNA is TGCGCCAGCACCAGACAGGGGTCTAACAATGAGCAGTTCTTC. Full variable domain (outside the CDR3, taken from reference TRBV5-1 and TRBJ2-1): KAGVTQTPRYLIKTRGQQVTLSCSPISGHRSVSWYQQTPGQGLQFLFEYFSETQRNKGNFPGRFSGRQFSNSRSEMNVSTLELGDSALYLCASTRQGSNNEQFFGPGTRLTVL.